One T cell receptor beta chain is described in this entry. Its target is unknown. The protocol was immunoSEQ multiplex PCR, while the TCRdb copy is restricted to in-frame clones and leaves out a portion. The table has about 33,000 clones, 90% to 95% seen once. This sample was included in a study of circulating and synovial CD4+ cells in juvenile arthritis. Whole-study results and caveats: T cell genome counts differed by at least an order of magnitude between CPL and CD4 samples. Circulating pathogenic-like lymphocytes shared a substantially higher fraction of CDR3 sequences with synovium than bulk blood. Measured synovium overlap likely understates the true shared repertoire. Diversity here was lower than in bulk blood CD4 cells.

Sample: CD4+ T cells from blood. The origin of this receptor is a human donor with juvenile idiopathic arthritis.

The DNA for the CDR3 is TGTGCCATCAGTGAGGACCGGGACAGGGTGATAGATGGCTACACCTTC. Translating it yields CAISEDRDRVIDGYTF. V gene TRBV10-3 combines with J gene TRBJ1-2; the match to TRBD1 covers 9 bases. From germline, CDR1 is ENHRY and CDR2 SYGVKD. This CDR3 region has 16 residues. With V trimmed by 2 bases and J by 6 bases, 10 bases remained unmatched.